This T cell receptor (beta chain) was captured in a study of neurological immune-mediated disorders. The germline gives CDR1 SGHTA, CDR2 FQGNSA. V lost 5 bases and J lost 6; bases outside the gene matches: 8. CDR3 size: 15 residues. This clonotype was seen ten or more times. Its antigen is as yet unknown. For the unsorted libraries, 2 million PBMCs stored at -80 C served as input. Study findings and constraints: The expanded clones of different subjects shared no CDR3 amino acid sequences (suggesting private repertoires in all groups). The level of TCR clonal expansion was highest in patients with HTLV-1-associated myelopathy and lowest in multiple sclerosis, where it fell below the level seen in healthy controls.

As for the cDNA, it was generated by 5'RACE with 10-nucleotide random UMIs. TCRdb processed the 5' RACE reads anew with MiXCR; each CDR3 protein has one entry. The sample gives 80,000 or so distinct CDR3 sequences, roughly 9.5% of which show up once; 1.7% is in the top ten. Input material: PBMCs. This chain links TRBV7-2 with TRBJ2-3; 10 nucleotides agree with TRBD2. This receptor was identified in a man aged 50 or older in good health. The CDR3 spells CASSVSGRALDTQYF. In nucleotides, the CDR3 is TGTGCCAGCAGCGTCAGCGGGAGGGCCCTCGATACGCAGTATTTT.